Shown below are 15 T cell receptor beta chains from a single sample sequenced in a study of control samples from healthy donors and cancer patients. The data were produced by immunoSEQ multiplex PCR, yet TCRdb's version contains in-frame clones alone and is incomplete. The profile shows about 190,000 clones, 90% to 95% of them singletons. Sequences were obtained from blood. The receptors originated from a man in his thirties or forties in good health.

The chain is built from TRBV6-1 and TRBJ2-7; D could derive from TRBD1 or TRBD2 (5 bases each). Germline V gene data show CDR1 as MNHNS and CDR2 as SASEGT. Trimming pared 1 base from V and 0 bases from J, leaving 10 bases between. The CDR3 is 15 amino acids. The DNA for the CDR3 is TGTGCCAGCAGTGAAGGGACCGGGGCCTCCTACGAGCAGTACTTC. Encoded protein: CASSEGTGASYEQYF.

This chain uses TRBV24-1 with TRBJ1-4, with 7 bases fitting TRBD1. Germline V lookup: CDR1 KGHDR, CDR2 SFDVKD. The CDR3 contains 16 residues. Losses at the gene ends were 3 bases for V and 1 base for J; bases not matched to a gene: 4. CDR3 region: CATSDPNRGTNEKLFF. The CDR3 DNA reads as TGTGCCACCAGTGATCCCAACAGGGGAACTAATGAAAAACTGTTTTTT.

The rearrangement links TRBV30 to TRBJ1-2; a weak D match, TRBD1 (5 bases). CDR3 length equals 14 residues. V lost 7 bases and J lost 4, with 19 bases in between. Germline V lookup: CDR1 GTSNPN, CDR2 SVGIG (reference sequence). The CDR3: CAYNLRVTGYGYTF. The CDR3 DNA reads as TGTGCCTACAACCTCAGGGTTACGGGCTATGGCTACACCTTC. The entire variable domain, with the rest obtained from reference TRBV30 and TRBJ1-2, is as follows: SQTIHQWPATLVQPVGSPLSLECTVEGTSNPNLYWYRQAAGRGLQLLFYSVGIGQISSEVPQNLSASRPQDRQFILSSKKLLLSDSGFYLCAYNLRVTGYGYTFGSGTRLTVV.

The rearrangement links TRBV10-2 to TRBJ1-5, with D uncertain. Between the trimmed V and J ends, which lost 3 bases and 11 bases, there was a span of 11 bases. The CDR3 loop spans 12 amino acids. Per germline, CDR1 WSHSY and CDR2 SAAADI. The CDR3 here is CASSDYASAQHF. The CDR3 DNA sequence: TGCGCCAGCAGTGATTACGCGAGTGCCCAGCATTTT.

The chain employs TRBV12-3 or TRBV12-4 and TRBJ2-3; TRBD1 aligns across 7 bases. The CDR3 sequence is 13 residues long. V gave up 1 base and J gave up 6 bases; unmatched junction bases: 1. The CDR3 loop is CASSLDRGDTQYF. For the CDR3, the DNA is TGTGCCAGCAGTTTAGACAGGGGCGATACGCAGTATTTT.

This chain joins TRBV5-6 and TRBJ1-3; D may be TRBD1 (5 bases). The V gene's germline CDR1 is SGHDT and CDR2 YYEEEE. The CDR3 spans 16 residues. V was cut by 0 bases and J by 4 bases, with 14 bases left in between. CDR3 nucleotides: TGTGCCAGCAGCTTGGGTCCAGGGCTGTCCGGAAACACCATATATTTT. Its protein is CASSLGPGLSGNTIYF. The variable domain in full, with the rest retrieved from reference TRBV5-6 and TRBJ1-3, is DAGVTQSPTHLIKTRGQQVTLRCSPKSGHDTVSWYQQALGQGPQFIFQYYEEEERQRGNFPDRFSGHQFPNYSSELNVNALLLGDSALYLCASSLGPGLSGNTIYFGEGSWLTVV.

This chain joins TRBV7-8 and TRBJ1-1; TRBD1 matches 9 bases. Trimming at V came to 2 bases and at J to 6 bases, leaving 10 bases not matched to a gene. Germline V gene data show CDR1 as SGHVS and CDR2 as FQNEAQ. The CDR3 is made up of 16 amino acids. The CDR3 nucleotides are TGTGCCAGCAGCTTACCCCCGGACAGGGGACTGGCTGAAGCTTTCTTT. It encodes CASSLPPDRGLAEAFF.

This clone has a single count. This chain joins TRBV6-2 or TRBV6-3 and TRBJ1-1, with D uncertain. CDR3 length: 16 amino acids. In germline, CDR1 is MNHEY, CDR2 SVGEGT. Trimming removed 1 base at V and 5 bases at J, with 17 bases between. Written as DNA, the CDR3 is TGTGCCAGCAGTTACTTGTCTCGGGGTAGTAGGACTGAAGCTTTCTTT. This gives the protein CASSYLSRGSRTEAFF.

CDR3 in amino acids: CASSRWTPGTDTQYF. The CDR3, as DNA: TGTGCCAGCAGCCGATGGACACCAGGCACAGATACGCAGTATTTT. The chain links TRBV5-4 to TRBJ2-3; possible D gene TRBD1, 5 bases. V shed 4 bases and J shed 1 base, with 13 bases lying between them. Per the germline V gene, CDR1 is SGHNT and CDR2 is YYREEE (reference sequence). The CDR3 contains 15 residues.

This rearrangement joins TRBV30 to TRBJ2-7, with D possibly matching TRBD2 (5 bases). The CDR3 covers 12 residues. Germline V gene data show CDR1 as GTSNPN and CDR2 as SVGIG (reference sequence). Trimming left V 5 bases short and J 2 bases short, with 10 bases between. The chain's CDR3 is CAWGGEAYEQYF. The CDR3, as DNA: TGTGCCTGGGGAGGTGAGGCCTACGAGCAGTACTTC.

This sequence joins TRBV7-9 and TRBJ2-3; D might be TRBD1 (5 bases). Germline loops: CDR1 SEHNR, CDR2 FQNEAQ (reference sequence). Trimming shortened V by 2 bases and J by 2 bases, and 8 bases separated the two germline ends. The CDR3 loop spans 14 amino acids. CDR3 protein: CASSLTGYTDTQYF. Here the CDR3 DNA reads TGTGCCAGCAGCTTAACAGGATACACAGATACGCAGTATTTT.

The rearrangement uses TRBV5-1 and TRBJ1-6, with TRBD1 identical over 7 bases. Germline V lookup: CDR1 SGHRS, CDR2 YFSETQ. This CDR3 is 16 amino acids long. Losses at the gene ends were 3 bases for V and 5 bases for J; bases not matched to a gene: 8. The CDR3 protein is CASSSTSGTDNSPLHF. DNA of the CDR3: TGCGCCAGCAGCTCCACTTCGGGGACAGATAATTCACCCCTCCACTTT.

The chain carries TRBV19 and TRBJ1-5; the D is unclear. Trimming took off 8 bases at V and 7 bases at J, with 6 bases between the two ends. The CDR3 runs 10 residues. The germline V gene has CDR1 LNHDA and CDR2 SQIVND (reference sequence). The chain's CDR3 is CASGRQPQHF. Written as DNA, the CDR3 is TGTGCCAGTGGTAGGCAGCCCCAGCATTTT.

The J gene is TRBJ2-6, the V gene TRBV3-1 (or the pseudogene TRBV3-2); D not certain. This CDR3 spans 19 amino acids. Trimming pared 0 bases from V and 0 bases from J, leaving 15 bases between. The germline gives CDR1 LGHDT, CDR2 YNNKEL (reference sequence). Here the CDR3 DNA reads TGTGCCAGCAGCCAAGAAATGGGCCAGGCGACCTCTGGGGCCAACGTCCTGACTTTC. Translating gives CASSQEMGQATSGANVLTF.

The CDR3 region is CASSEQRVSTEAFF. For the CDR3, the DNA is TGTGCCAGCAGCGAACAGCGGGTTTCCACTGAAGCTTTCTTT. This chain joins TRBV7-9 and TRBJ1-1; D gene uncertain. Looked up from germline, CDR1 is SEHNR and CDR2 is FQNEAQ (reference sequence). The CDR3 covers 14 residues. V was shortened by 5 bases and J by 4 bases, with 14 bases between the two germline ends.